This note documents a single T cell receptor beta chain sequence. This specimen belongs to a study of T cells expressing NK-cell markers. Libraries used 5'RACE template switching adding universal primer site and UMIs. TCRdb reprocessed the 5' RACE reads and reports one entry per CDR3 protein, with no DNA. The listing records approximately 440,000 distinct CDR3 sequences. This receptor was identified in a woman aged 50 to 60 in good health. The material sequenced was blood T cells: a sorted CD56 or NKG2C T cell subset, CD4+ or CD8+ T cells, or bulk PBMC T cells (not recorded which).

The CDR3 here is CASSLTVGTASGGYTF. The rearrangement joins TRBV12-3 or TRBV12-4 to TRBJ1-2; TCRdb picks TRBD1, but there is no DNA to check that call. The CDR3 consists of 16 residues.